This T cell receptor beta chain was sequenced for a study of T cells in Graves' hyperthyroidism and ophthalmopathy. In germline, CDR1 is KGHDR, CDR2 SFDVKD. Deletions cut 3 bases from V and 0 bases from J, with 14 bases between. The CDR3 has 18 residues. Patients showing uncontrolled infection, other autoimmune disease, pregnancy or lactation were ineligible. The diagnostic basis comprised clinical symptoms, serum thyroxine and TRAb, thyroid ultrasound and orbital computed tomography. A remark on this clonotype: Its antigen is unknown.

Study-level findings and limits: Most thyroid clonotypes with frequency above 0.001 were detected in blood. The model identified upcoming ophthalmopathy a median approximately six months ahead of onset.

TCR beta CDR3 region amplification was performed from RNA transcripts. TCR CDR3 underwent first-round RT-PCR with the HTBI primer set. TCRdb re-analysed the multiplex PCR reads in MiXCR, keeping a single row per CDR3 protein. The sample has 600,000 to 700,000 distinct CDR3 sequences, over 40% seen once; the top ten hold approximately 6.8%. This receptor was taken from an adult man with Graves' disease, either hyperthyroidism or ophthalmopathy (not recorded which). The sample comprised peripheral blood or thyroid tissue (not recorded which). This sequence joins TRBV24-1 and TRBJ2-6; TRBD2 is a possible D gene (6 bases). CDR3 sequence reads: CATSDTRTGDSGANVLTF. In nucleotides, the CDR3 is TGTGCCACCAGTGATACCCGGACGGGAGACTCTGGGGCCAACGTCCTGACTTTC.